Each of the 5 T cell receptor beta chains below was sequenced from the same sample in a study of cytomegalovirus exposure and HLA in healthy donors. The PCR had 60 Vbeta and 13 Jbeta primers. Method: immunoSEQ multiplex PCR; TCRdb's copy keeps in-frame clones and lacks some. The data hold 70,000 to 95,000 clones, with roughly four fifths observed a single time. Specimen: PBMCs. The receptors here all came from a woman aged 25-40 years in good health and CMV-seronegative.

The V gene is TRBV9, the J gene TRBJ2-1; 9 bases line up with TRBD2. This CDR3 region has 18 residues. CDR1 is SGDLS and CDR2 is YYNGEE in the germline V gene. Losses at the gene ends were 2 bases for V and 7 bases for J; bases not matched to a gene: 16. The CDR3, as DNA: TGTGCCAGCAGCGTGGGAGCTAGCGGGGCCTTCGGGGGGAATGAGCAGTTCTTC. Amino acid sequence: CASSVGASGAFGGNEQFF.

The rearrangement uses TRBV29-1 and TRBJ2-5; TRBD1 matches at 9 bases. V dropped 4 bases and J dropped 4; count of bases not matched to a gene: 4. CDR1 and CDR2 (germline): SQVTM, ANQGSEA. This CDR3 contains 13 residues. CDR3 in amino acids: CSVGGQGSETQYF. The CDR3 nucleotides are TGCAGCGTTGGGGGACAGGGCTCAGAGACCCAGTACTTC.

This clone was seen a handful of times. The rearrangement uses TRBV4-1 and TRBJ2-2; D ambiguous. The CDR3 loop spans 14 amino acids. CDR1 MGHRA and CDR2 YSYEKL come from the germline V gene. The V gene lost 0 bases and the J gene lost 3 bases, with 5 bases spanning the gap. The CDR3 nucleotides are TGCGCCAGCAGCCAAGATCAGTACACCGGGGAGCTGTTTTTT. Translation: CASSQDQYTGELFF.

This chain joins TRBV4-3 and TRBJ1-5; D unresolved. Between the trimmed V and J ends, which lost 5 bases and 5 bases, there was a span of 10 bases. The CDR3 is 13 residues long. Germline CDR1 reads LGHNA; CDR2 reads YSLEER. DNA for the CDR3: TGCGCCAGCAGCGTGTCCGGGGATCAGCCCCAGCATTTT. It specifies CASSVSGDQPQHF.

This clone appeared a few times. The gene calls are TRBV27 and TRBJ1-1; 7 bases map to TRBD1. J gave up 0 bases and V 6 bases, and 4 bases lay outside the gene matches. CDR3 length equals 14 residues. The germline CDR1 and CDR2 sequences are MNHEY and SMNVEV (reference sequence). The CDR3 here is CASRDRELNTEAFF. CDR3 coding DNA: TGTGCCAGCAGAGACAGGGAATTGAACACTGAAGCTTTCTTT.